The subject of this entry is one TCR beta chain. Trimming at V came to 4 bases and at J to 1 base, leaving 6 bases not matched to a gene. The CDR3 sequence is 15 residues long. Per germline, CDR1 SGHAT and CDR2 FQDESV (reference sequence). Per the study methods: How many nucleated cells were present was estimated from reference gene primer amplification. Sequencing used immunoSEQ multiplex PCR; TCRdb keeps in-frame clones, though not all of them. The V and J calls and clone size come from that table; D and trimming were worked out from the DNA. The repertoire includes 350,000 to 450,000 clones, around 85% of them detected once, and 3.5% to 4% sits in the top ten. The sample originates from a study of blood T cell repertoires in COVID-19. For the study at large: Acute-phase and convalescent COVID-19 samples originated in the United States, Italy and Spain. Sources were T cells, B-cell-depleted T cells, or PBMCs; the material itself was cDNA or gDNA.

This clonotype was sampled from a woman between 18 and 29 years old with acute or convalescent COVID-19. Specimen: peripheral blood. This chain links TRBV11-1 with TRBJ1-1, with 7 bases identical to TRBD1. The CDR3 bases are TGTGCCAGCAGCTCGCCCCGGACAGGGAACACTGAAGCTTTCTTT. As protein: CASSSPRTGNTEAFF.